This record concerns one T cell receptor (beta chain) sequence. Produced via immunoSEQ multiplex PCR; TCRdb's table is partial and in-frame only. The data show around 450,000 clones, 89% seen once. The treatment: roughly 18 received Ad26.COV2.S at low or high dose, single or two shots; about 5 received placebo; per-sample allocation not given. It was on day 63 after the first vaccine or placebo injection that samples were taken. This sample was taken from a study of Ad26.COV2.S vaccination and SARS-CoV-2 variants. The sequence came from a person aged 18-65 years who received the Ad26.COV2.S COVID-19 vaccine or a placebo. The source material was peripheral blood, sampled in a trial of Ad26.COV2.S vaccine versus placebo.

The CDR3 reads CASSLWTGMNTEAFF. Written as DNA, the CDR3 is TGTGCCAGCAGCCTCTGGACAGGAATGAACACTGAAGCTTTCTTT. This chain uses TRBV7-9 with TRBJ1-1; 7 positions match TRBD1. CDR3 length: 15 residues. Germline CDR1 and CDR2: SEHNR and FQNEAQ (reference sequence). V was pared by 5 bases and J by 0 bases, with 6 bases of the junction left unmatched.